This T cell receptor (beta chain) was sequenced for a study of CD8 T cells in ankylosing spondylitis. Study results and caveats: Roughly eight highly homologous variants made up a TCR beta motif that seemed to typify ankylosing spondylitis blood.

This clonotype was recorded a few times. Its antigen remains unknown. TCRdb re-derived calls from the 5' RACE reads in MiXCR, one entry per CDR3 protein. The sample lists about 140,000 distinct CDR3 sequences, roughly 34% occurring once. The sequence derives from a male donor with ankylosing spondylitis. Sequenced material: synovial fluid, either unsorted or a sorted T cell fraction (not recorded which).

CDR3: CTATRGNYGYTF. In DNA, the CDR3 is TGCACCGCAACCCGGGGGAACTATGGCTACACCTTC. The V and J genes are TRBV29-1 and TRBJ1-2, with D possibly matching TRBD1 (5 bases). The CDR3 loop spans 12 amino acids. Per germline, CDR1 SQVTM and CDR2 ANQGSEA.